The next 11 T cell receptor beta chains were all read from a single sample in a study of shared clonotypes between healthy human individuals (dated by TCRdb to between 2020 and 2021). The library was produced with the immunoSEQ multiplex PCR assay. TCRdb limited this immuneACCESS table to in-frame rearrangements with V and J called. A share of clones is missing; checked studies link under half to unresolved V genes, and the rest is unexplained. The sample table shows roughly 500,000 clones, and about 72% are seen once. 12% of the sample lies in the top ten. The sequencing sample was made of PBMCs. These receptors were obtained from a woman aged 40 to 49 in good health. Some clones in this sample may be carry-over from other donors' samples.

This chain joins TRBV6-5 and TRBJ2-1; D might be TRBD2 (6 bases). Per the germline V gene, CDR1 is MNHEY and CDR2 is SVGAGI. The CDR3 runs 14 residues. The ends were cut back, 7 bases at V and 4 bases at J, with 14 bases in the middle. CDR3: CASTPGDPYNEQFF. DNA of the CDR3: TGTGCCAGCACTCCGGGAGACCCGTACAATGAGCAGTTCTTC.

The rearrangement joins TRBV5-1 to TRBJ2-3; TRBD1 or TRBD2 may be the D gene (5 bases each). The V and J ends lost 7 bases and 2 bases respectively, with 14 bases between them. Germline loops: CDR1 SGHRS, CDR2 YFSETQ. The CDR3 totals 14 residues. The CDR3 protein is CASGTGRITDTQYF. CDR3 DNA sequence: TGCGCCAGCGGGACGGGGCGGATCACAGATACGCAGTATTTT.

This clone appeared a single time. The CDR3 DNA is TGTGCCAGCAGCGAGACTAGTGTGGTCTACGAGCAGTACTTC. Translation: CASSETSVVYEQYF. The rearrangement uses TRBV5-6 and TRBJ2-7; a possible D gene is TRBD2 (6 bases). V lost 4 bases and J 3 bases, leaving 14 bases between the germline ends. Germline CDR1 reads SGHDT; CDR2 reads YYEEEE. The CDR3 loop spans 14 amino acids. The complete variable domain, with remaining parts taken from reference TRBV5-6 and TRBJ2-7, reads DAGVTQSPTHLIKTRGQQVTLRCSPKSGHDTVSWYQQALGQGPQFIFQYYEEEERQRGNFPDRFSGHQFPNYSSELNVNALLLGDSALYLCASSETSVVYEQYFGPGTRLTVT.

The chain carries TRBV4-1 and TRBJ2-1, with D perhaps TRBD2 (5 bases). V dropped 5 bases and J dropped 3 bases, with 11 bases sitting between them. This CDR3 is 14 amino acids long. Germline assignment: CDR1 MGHRA and CDR2 YSYEKL. The CDR3 reads CASSGEYNYNEQFF. The CDR3 DNA sequence: TGCGCCAGCAGCGGGGAGTACAACTACAATGAGCAGTTCTTC.

This chain uses TRBV6-5 with TRBJ2-5; maybe TRBD1 (6 bases). CDR1 MNHEY and CDR2 SVGAGI come from the germline V gene. The V end was cut by 6 bases, the J end by 3 bases, with 14 bases between. The CDR3 loop spans 14 amino acids. The CDR3 here is CASRLTTGKETQYF. CDR3 DNA sequence: TGTGCCAGCAGACTAACCACAGGGAAAGAGACCCAGTACTTC.

The chain employs TRBV10-3 and TRBJ2-5; a weak D match, TRBD1 (5 bases). The V gene's germline CDR1 is ENHRY and CDR2 SYGVKD. The CDR3 is made up of 14 amino acids. V was pared by 0 bases and J by 3 bases, with 8 bases between. CDR3 sequence reads: CAISESGQEETQYF. Here the CDR3 DNA reads TGTGCCATCAGTGAGTCGGGGCAGGAAGAGACCCAGTACTTC.

With regard to this clone: A read error is likely here: a far larger clone is one base away. Other nucleotide sequences from this sample produce the same CDR3. The CDR3 reads CASSGQMNTEAFF. The DNA for the CDR3 is TGTGCCAGCAGCGGACAGATGAACACTGAAGCTTTCTTT. The chain recombines TRBV2 with TRBJ1-1, with D maybe TRBD1 (6 bases). V was clipped by 6 bases and J by 0 bases, with 8 bases between them. Germline CDR1 reads SNHLY; CDR2 reads FYNNEI. This CDR3 spans 13 amino acids.

The sample holds a few counts of this clone. The chain has TRBV5-1 and TRBJ2-2; TRBD1 matches at 7 bases. This CDR3 comprises 15 residues. From germline, CDR1 is SGHRS and CDR2 YFSETQ. J was trimmed by 1 base and V by 3 bases; bases with no gene match: 3. This CDR3 reads CASSSRQGNTGELFF. The CDR3 DNA follows: TGCGCCAGCAGCTCCAGACAGGGGAACACCGGGGAGCTGTTTTTT.

This clone was seen a handful of times. The chain employs TRBV19 and TRBJ2-7; perhaps TRBD1 as D (6 bases). CDR1 is LNHDA and CDR2 is SQIVND in the germline V gene (reference sequence). Between the trimmed V and J ends, which lost 4 bases and 6 bases, there was a span of 13 bases. The CDR3 consists of 13 residues. In nucleotides, the CDR3 is TGTGCCAGTAGTAAACAGGGAAGGCTCGAGCAGTACTTC. Translation gives CASSKQGRLEQYF. The full variable domain, its missing parts supplied by reference TRBV19 and TRBJ2-7, is DGGITQSPKYLFRKEGQNVTLSCEQNLNHDAMYWYRQDPGQGLRLIYYSQIVNDFQKGDIAEGYSVSREKKESFPLTVTSAQKNPTAFYLCASSKQGRLEQYFGPGTRLTVT.

This rearrangement joins TRBV9 to TRBJ2-1; D not resolved. Germline CDR1 reads SGDLS; CDR2 reads YYNGEE. This CDR3 comprises 15 residues. Trimming pared 0 bases from V and 0 bases from J, leaving 7 bases between. DNA of the CDR3: TGTGCCAGCAGCGTAGATCTAGGCTCCTACAATGAGCAGTTCTTC. The encoded protein is CASSVDLGSYNEQFF.

Turning to this clone: Possible read error: a much larger clone is one base away. The conserved closing phenylalanine or tryptophan is absent in this CDR3, likely reflecting a read error. This chain uses TRBV5-4 with TRBJ2-7; possibly TRBD1 for D (5 bases). Trimming cost V 0 bases and J 9 bases, with 10 bases left between them. The CDR3 is 12 residues long. The V gene's germline CDR1 is SGHNT and CDR2 YYREEE (reference sequence). The CDR3 reads CASSLDRSRQYL. The CDR3 nucleotides are TGTGCCAGCAGCTTGGACAGGTCTAGGCAGTACCTC.